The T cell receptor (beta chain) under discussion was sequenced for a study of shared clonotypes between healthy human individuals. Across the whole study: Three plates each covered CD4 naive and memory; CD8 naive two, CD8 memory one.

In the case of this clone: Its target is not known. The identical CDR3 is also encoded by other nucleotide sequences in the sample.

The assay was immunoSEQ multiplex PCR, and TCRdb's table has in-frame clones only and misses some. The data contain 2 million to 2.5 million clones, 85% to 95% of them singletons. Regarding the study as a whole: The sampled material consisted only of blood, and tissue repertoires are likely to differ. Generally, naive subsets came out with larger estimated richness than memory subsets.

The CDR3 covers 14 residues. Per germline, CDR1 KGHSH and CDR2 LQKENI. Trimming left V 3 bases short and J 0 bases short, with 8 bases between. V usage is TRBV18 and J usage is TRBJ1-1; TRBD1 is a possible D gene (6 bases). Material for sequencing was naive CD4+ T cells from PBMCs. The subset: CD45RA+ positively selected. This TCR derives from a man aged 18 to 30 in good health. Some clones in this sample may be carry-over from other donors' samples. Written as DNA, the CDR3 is TGTGCCAGCTCACCCCAGGGGATGAACACTGAAGCTTTCTTT. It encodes CASSPQGMNTEAFF.